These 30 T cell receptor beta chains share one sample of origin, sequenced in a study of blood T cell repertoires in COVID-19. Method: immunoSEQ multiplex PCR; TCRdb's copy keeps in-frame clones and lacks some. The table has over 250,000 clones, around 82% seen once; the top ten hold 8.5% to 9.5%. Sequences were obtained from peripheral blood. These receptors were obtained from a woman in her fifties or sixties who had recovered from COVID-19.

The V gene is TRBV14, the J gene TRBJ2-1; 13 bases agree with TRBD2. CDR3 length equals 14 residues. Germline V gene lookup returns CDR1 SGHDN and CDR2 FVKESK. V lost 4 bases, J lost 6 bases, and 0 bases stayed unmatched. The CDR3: CASSRTSGSNEQFF. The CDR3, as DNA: TGTGCCAGCAGCCGGACTAGCGGGAGCAATGAGCAGTTCTTC.

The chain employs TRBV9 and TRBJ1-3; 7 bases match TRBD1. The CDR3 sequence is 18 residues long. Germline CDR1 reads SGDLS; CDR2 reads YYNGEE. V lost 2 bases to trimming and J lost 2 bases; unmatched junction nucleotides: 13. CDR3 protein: CASSVLGQGGSAGNTIYF. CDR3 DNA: TGTGCCAGCAGCGTTCTGGGGCAGGGGGGATCTGCTGGAAACACCATATATTTT. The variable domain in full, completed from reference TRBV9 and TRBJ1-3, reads DSGVTQTPKHLITATGQRVTLRCSPRSGDLSVYWYQQSLDQGLQFLIQYYNGEERAKGNILERFSAQQFPDLHSELNLSSLELGDSALYFCASSVLGQGGSAGNTIYFGEGSWLTVV.

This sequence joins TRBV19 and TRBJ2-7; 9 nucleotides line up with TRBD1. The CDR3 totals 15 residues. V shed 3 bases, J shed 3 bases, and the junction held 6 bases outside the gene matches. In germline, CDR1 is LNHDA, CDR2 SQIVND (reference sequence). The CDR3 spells CASSITGTGIYEQYF. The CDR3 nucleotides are TGTGCCAGTAGTATTACCGGGACAGGGATCTACGAGCAGTACTTC.

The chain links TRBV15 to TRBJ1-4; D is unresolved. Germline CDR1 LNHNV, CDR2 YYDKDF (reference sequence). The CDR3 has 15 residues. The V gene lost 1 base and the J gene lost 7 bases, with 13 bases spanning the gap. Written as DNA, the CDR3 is TGTGCCACCAGCAGAGTAAAGGAGGCAGTTGAAAAACTGTTTTTT. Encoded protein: CATSRVKEAVEKLFF. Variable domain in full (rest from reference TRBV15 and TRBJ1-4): DAMVIQNPRYQVTQFGKPVTLSCSQTLNHNVMYWYQQKSSQAPKLLFHYYDKDFNNEADTPDNFQSRRPNTSFCFLDIRSPGLGDTAMYLCATSRVKEAVEKLFFGSGTQLSVL.

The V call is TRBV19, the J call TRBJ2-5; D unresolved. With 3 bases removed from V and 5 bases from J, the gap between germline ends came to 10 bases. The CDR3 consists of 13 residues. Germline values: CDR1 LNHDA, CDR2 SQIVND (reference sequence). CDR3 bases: TGTGCCAGTAGTATGCCTCCACGGGAGACCCAGTACTTC. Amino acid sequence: CASSMPPRETQYF.

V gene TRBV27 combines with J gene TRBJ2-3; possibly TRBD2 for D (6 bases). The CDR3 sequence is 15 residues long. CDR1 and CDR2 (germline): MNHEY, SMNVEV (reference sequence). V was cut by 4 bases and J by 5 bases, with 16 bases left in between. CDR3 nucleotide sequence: TGTGCCAGCAGTTACGGTACCCTCGGGAGAGATACGCAGTATTTT. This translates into CASSYGTLGRDTQYF.

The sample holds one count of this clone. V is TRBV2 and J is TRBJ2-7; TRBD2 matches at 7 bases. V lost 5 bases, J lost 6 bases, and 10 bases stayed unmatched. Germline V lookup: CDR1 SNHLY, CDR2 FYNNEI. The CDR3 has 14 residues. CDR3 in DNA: TGTGCCAGCAGTTTACTAGCGAGGGGCGGCGAGCAGTACTTC. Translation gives CASSLLARGGEQYF. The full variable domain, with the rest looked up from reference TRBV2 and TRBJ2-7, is EPEVTQTPSHQVTQMGQEVILRCVPISNHLYFYWYRQILGQKVEFLVSFYNNEISEKSEIFDDQFSVERPDGSNFTLKIRSTKLEDSAMYFCASSLLARGGEQYFGPGTRLTVT.

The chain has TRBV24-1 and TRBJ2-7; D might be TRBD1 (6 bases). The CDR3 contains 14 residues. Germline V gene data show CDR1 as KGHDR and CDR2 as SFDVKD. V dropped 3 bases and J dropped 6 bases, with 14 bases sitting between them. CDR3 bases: TGTGCCACCAGTGATGGCAGGGGTCAGACCGAGCAGTACTTC. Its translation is CATSDGRGQTEQYF.

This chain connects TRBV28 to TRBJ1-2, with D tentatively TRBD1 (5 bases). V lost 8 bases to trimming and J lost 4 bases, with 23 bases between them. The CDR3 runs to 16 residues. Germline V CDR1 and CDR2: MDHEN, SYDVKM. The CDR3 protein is CASEWGGADHVYGYTF. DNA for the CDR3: TGTGCCAGCGAATGGGGCGGGGCCGATCATGTCTATGGCTACACCTTC.

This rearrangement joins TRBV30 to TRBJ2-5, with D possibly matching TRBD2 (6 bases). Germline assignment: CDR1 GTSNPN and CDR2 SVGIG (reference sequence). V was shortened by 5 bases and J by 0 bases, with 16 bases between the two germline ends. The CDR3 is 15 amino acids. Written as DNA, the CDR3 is TGTGCCTGGTCTCAGCGGGCCGAGTACCAAGAGACCCAGTACTTC. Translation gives CAWSQRAEYQETQYF.

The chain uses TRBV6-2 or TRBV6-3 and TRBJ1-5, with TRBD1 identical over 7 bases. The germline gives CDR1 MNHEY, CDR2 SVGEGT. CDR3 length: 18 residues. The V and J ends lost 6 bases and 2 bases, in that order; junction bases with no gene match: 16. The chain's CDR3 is CASSSTIDRVGGNQPQHF. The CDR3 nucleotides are TGTGCCAGCAGCTCCACGATAGACAGGGTAGGCGGCAATCAGCCCCAGCATTTT.

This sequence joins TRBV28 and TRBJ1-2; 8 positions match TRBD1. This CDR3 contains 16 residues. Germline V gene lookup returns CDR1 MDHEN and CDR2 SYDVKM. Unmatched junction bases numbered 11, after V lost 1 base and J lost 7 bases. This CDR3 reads CASSLSWAGGLGGYTF. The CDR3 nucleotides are TGTGCCAGCAGTTTATCTTGGGCAGGGGGCTTGGGTGGCTACACCTTC.

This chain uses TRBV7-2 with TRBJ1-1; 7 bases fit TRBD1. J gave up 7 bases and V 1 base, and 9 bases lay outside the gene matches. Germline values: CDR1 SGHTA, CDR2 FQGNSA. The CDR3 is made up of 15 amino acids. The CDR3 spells CASSLVPGTVNEAFF. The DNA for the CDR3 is TGTGCCAGCAGCTTAGTTCCGGGGACAGTAAATGAAGCTTTCTTT. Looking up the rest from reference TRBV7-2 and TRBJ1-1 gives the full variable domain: GAGVSQSPSNKVTEKGKDVELRCDPISGHTALYWYRQSLGQGLEFLIYFQGNSAPDKSGLPSDRFSAERTGGSVSTLTIQRTQQEDSAVYLCASSLVPGTVNEAFFGQGTRLTVV.

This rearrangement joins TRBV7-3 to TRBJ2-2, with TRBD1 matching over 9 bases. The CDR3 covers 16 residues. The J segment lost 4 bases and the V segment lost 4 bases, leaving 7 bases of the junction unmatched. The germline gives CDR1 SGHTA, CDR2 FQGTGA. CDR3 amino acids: CASSSRGQGLTGELFF. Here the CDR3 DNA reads TGTGCCAGCAGCTCCAGGGGACAGGGCCTCACCGGGGAGCTGTTTTTT.

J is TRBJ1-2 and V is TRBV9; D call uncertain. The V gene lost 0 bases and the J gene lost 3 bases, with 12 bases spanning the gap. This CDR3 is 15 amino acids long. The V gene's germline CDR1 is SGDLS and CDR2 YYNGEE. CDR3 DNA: TGTGCCAGCAGCGTAGTAGTTCACGCTGACTATGGCTACACCTTC. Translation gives CASSVVVHADYGYTF. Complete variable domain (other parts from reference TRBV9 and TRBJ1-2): DSGVTQTPKHLITATGQRVTLRCSPRSGDLSVYWYQQSLDQGLQFLIQYYNGEERAKGNILERFSAQQFPDLHSELNLSSLELGDSALYFCASSVVVHADYGYTFGSGTRLTVV.

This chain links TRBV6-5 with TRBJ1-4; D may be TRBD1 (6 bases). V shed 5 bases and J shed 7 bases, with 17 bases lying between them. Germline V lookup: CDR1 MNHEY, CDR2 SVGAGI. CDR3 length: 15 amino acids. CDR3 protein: CASSLTGSLSEKLFF. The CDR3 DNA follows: TGTGCCAGCAGTCTCACAGGGTCATTAAGTGAAAAACTGTTTTTT.

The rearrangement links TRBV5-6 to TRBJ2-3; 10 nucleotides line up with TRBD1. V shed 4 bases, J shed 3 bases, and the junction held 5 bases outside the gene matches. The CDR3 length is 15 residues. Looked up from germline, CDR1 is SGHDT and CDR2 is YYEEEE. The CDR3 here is CASSIWTGGTDTQYF. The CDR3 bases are TGTGCCAGCAGCATATGGACAGGGGGAACAGATACGCAGTATTTT. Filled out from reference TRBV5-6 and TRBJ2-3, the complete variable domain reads DAGVTQSPTHLIKTRGQQVTLRCSPKSGHDTVSWYQQALGQGPQFIFQYYEEEERQRGNFPDRFSGHQFPNYSSELNVNALLLGDSALYLCASSIWTGGTDTQYFGPGTRLTVL.

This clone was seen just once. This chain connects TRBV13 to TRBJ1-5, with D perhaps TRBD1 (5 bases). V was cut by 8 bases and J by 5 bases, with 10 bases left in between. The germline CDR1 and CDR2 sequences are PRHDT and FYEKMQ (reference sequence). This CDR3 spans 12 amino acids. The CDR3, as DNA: TGTGCCAGCTCCGACAGATATCAGCCCCAGCATTTT. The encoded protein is CASSDRYQPQHF.

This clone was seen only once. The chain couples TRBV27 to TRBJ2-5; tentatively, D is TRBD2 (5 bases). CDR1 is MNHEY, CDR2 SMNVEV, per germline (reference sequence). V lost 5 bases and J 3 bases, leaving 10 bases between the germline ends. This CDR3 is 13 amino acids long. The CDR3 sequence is CASSLWGEETQYF. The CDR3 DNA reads TGTGCCAGCAGTCTATGGGGAGAAGAGACCCAGTACTTC.

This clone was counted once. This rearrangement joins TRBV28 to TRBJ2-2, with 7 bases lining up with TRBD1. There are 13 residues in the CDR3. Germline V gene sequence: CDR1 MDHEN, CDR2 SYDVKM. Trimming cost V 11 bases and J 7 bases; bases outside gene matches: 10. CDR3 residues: CAGKTGLVGELFF. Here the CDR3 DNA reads TGTGCCGGAAAGACAGGGCTAGTCGGGGAGCTGTTTTTT.

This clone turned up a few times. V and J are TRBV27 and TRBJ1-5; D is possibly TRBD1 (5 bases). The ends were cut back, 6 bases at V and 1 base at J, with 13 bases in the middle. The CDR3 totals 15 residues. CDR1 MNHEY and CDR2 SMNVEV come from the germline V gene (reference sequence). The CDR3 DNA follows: TGTGCCAGCAGCGGGGCGGGGGGAAGCAATCAGCCCCAGCATTTT. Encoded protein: CASSGAGGSNQPQHF.

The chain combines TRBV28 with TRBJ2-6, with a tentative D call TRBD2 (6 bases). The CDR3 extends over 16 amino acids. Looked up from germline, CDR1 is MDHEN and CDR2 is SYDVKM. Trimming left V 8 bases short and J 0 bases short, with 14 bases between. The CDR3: CASHSGTPSGANVLTF. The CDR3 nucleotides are TGTGCCAGCCATTCAGGGACTCCCTCTGGGGCCAACGTCCTGACTTTC.

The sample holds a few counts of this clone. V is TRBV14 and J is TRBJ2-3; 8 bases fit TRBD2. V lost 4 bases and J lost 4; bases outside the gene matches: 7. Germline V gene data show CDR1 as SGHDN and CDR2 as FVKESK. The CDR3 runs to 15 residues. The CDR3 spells CASSLTSGGADTQYF. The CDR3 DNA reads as TGTGCCAGCAGCCTAACTAGCGGTGGGGCAGATACGCAGTATTTT. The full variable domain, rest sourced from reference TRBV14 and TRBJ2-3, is EAGVTQFPSHSVIEKGQTVTLRCDPISGHDNLYWYRRVMGKEIKFLLHFVKESKQDESGMPNNRFLAERTGGTYSTLKVQPAELEDSGVYFCASSLTSGGADTQYFGPGTRLTVL.

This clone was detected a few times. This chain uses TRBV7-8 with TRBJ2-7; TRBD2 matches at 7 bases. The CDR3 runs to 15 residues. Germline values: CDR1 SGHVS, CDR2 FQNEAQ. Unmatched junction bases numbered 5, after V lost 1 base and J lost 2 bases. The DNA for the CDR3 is TGTGCCAGCAGCTTAGGGGCTAGCGGAACCTACGAGCAGTACTTC. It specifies CASSLGASGTYEQYF. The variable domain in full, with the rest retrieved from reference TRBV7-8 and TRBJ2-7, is GAGVSQSPRYKVAKRGQDVALRCDPISGHVSLFWYQQALGQGPEFLTYFQNEAQLDKSGLPSDRFFAERPEGSVSTLKIQRTQQEDSAVYLCASSLGASGTYEQYFGPGTRLTVT.

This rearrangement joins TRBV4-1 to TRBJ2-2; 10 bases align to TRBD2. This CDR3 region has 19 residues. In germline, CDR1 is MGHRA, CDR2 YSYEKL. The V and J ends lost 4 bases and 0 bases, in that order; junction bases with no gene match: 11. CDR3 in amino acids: CASSLPIGSGRTNTGELFF. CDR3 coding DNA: TGCGCCAGCAGCCTCCCAATCGGTAGCGGGAGGACGAACACCGGGGAGCTGTTTTTT.

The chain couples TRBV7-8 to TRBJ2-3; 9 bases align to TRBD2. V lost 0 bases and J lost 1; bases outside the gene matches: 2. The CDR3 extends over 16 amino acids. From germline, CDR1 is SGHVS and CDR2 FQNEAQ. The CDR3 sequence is CASSLARLAGTDTQYF. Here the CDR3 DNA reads TGTGCCAGCAGCTTAGCACGACTAGCGGGCACAGATACGCAGTATTTT. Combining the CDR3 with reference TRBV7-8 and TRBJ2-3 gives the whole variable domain GAGVSQSPRYKVAKRGQDVALRCDPISGHVSLFWYQQALGQGPEFLTYFQNEAQLDKSGLPSDRFFAERPEGSVSTLKIQRTQQEDSAVYLCASSLARLAGTDTQYFGPGTRLTVL.

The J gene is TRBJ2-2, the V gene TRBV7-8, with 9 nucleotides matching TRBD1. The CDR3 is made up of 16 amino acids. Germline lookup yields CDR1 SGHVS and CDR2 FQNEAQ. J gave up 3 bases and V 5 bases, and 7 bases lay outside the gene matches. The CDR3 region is CASSTAGTGYTGELFF. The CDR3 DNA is TGTGCCAGCAGCACAGCCGGGACAGGGTACACCGGGGAGCTGTTTTTT.

In DNA form, the CDR3 reads TGTGCCGGTTCCGGGACAGCCTACTACGAGCAGTACTTC. Its translation is CAGSGTAYYEQYF. This chain links TRBV6-5 with TRBJ2-7; 7 bases match TRBD1. The germline V gene has CDR1 MNHEY and CDR2 SVGAGI. The CDR3 is made up of 13 amino acids. The ends lost 11 bases at V and 3 bases at J; junction bases unmatched: 10.

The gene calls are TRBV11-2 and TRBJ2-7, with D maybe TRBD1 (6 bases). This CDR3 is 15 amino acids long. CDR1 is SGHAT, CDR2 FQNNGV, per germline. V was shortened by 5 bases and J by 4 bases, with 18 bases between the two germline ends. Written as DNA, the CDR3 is TGTGCCAGCAGCCTAGCTGGGGGCTTTAGGTACGAGCAGTACTTC. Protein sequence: CASSLAGGFRYEQYF.

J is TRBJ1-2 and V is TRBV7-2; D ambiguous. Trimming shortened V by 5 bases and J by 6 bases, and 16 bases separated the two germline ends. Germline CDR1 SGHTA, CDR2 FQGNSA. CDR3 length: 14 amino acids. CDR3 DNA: TGTGCCAGCAGCGAATCCGGGAACAATAATGGCTACACCTTC. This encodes CASSESGNNNGYTF.